These 13 T cell receptor beta chains originate from one sample sequenced in a study of beta chain features in type 1 diabetes. Findings of the study overall: Among patients with Type 1 diabetes, TCRB CDR3s were moderately but significantly shorter in every one of the four CD4+ subsets.

Their antigens are not known. The isolated RNA, all of it, was reverse transcribed, so expressed TCRB transcripts were what got sequenced. Some clones are missing from TCRdb's copy, which holds only in-frame ones; the method was immunoSEQ multiplex PCR. Of 250,000 or so clones listed, about 20% are singletons. Sequencing was done on a sample of naive CD4+ T cells from blood. Receptors originate from a woman between 35 and 50 years old with type 1 diabetes.

This chain joins TRBV5-1 and TRBJ2-4; no clear D. This CDR3 has 15 residues. Trimming removed 2 bases from V and 5 bases from J, with 14 bases in between. Germline V gene data show CDR1 as SGHRS and CDR2 as YFSETQ. In DNA, the CDR3 is TGCGCCAGCAGCTTCGCAAGCCCCCGGGAAAACATTCAGTACTTC. This translates into CASSFASPRENIQYF.

This clone has just a few counts. The CDR3 protein is CASRGENSPEQYF. The CDR3 DNA sequence: TGTGCCAGCAGAGGAGAGAATTCCCCCGAGCAGTACTTC. This sequence joins TRBV6-6 and TRBJ2-7; D call uncertain. From germline, CDR1 is MNHNY and CDR2 SVGAGI (reference sequence). V lost 6 bases and J 6 bases, leaving 15 bases between the germline ends. The CDR3 consists of 13 residues.

This clone was counted between two and nine times. The chain carries TRBV18 and TRBJ2-5; the D gene is possibly TRBD2 (6 bases). The CDR3 is made up of 13 amino acids. The V gene lost 3 bases and the J gene lost 3 bases, with 8 bases spanning the gap. Germline V CDR1 and CDR2: KGHSH, LQKENI. The DNA for the CDR3 is TGTGCCAGCTCACCCGGGGGTAAAGAGACCCAGTACTTC. It translates to CASSPGGKETQYF.

The V gene is TRBV4-1, the J gene TRBJ1-5, with TRBD1 identical over 8 bases. Trimming at V came to 4 bases and at J to 6 bases, leaving 8 bases not matched to a gene. Germline CDR1 reads MGHRA; CDR2 reads YSYEKL. This CDR3 is built from 15 residues. The CDR3 DNA follows: TGCGCCAGCAGCCCCCGGACAGGGACGCGTCAGCCCCAGCATTTT. Residues: CASSPRTGTRQPQHF.

V and J are TRBV5-4 and TRBJ1-6; D is perhaps TRBD1 (6 bases). The CDR3 contains 14 residues. V lost 4 bases and J 6 bases, leaving 11 bases between the germline ends. CDR1 SGHNT and CDR2 YYREEE come from the germline V gene (reference sequence). Here the CDR3 reads CASSLDRLNSPLHF. The CDR3 region has the DNA TGTGCCAGCAGCCTTGACAGGCTTAATTCACCCCTCCACTTT.

The table lists this clone with a few counts. The chain combines TRBV29-1 with TRBJ2-3, with TRBD2 matching over 9 bases. After removal of 4 bases from V and 4 bases from J, the junction contained 15 bases not matched to a gene. Germline V gene sequence: CDR1 SQVTM, CDR2 ANQGSEA. This CDR3 comprises 17 residues. The CDR3 is CSVAPGTSIVSADTQYF. The CDR3 DNA sequence: TGCAGCGTTGCCCCCGGGACTAGCATCGTGTCCGCAGATACGCAGTATTTT.

This clone appeared a few times. This chain links TRBV30 with TRBJ2-7; 10 bases are shared with TRBD1. CDR1 GTSNPN and CDR2 SVGIG come from the germline V gene (reference sequence). This CDR3 contains 15 residues. J gave up 3 bases and V 0 bases, and 5 bases lay outside the gene matches. In nucleotides, the CDR3 is TGTGCCTGGAGTGTCCGGGGACAGGGGATCTACGAGCAGTACTTC. It is translated as CAWSVRGQGIYEQYF.

The chain couples TRBV30 to TRBJ1-1; the D is unclear. Germline CDR1 GTSNPN, CDR2 SVGIG (reference sequence). This CDR3 comprises 13 residues. Trimming removed 5 bases from V and 1 base from J, with 11 bases in between. Here the CDR3 reads CAWEVLGNTEAFF. Here the CDR3 DNA reads TGTGCCTGGGAGGTGTTAGGGAACACTGAAGCTTTCTTT. Full variable domain (remainder filled in from reference TRBV30 and TRBJ1-1): SQTIHQWPATLVQPVGSPLSLECTVEGTSNPNLYWYRQAAGRGLQLLFYSVGIGQISSEVPQNLSASRPQDRQFILSSKKLLLSDSGFYLCAWEVLGNTEAFFGQGTRLTVV.

In its sample, this clone was seen a few times. The same CDR3 arises from other DNA sequences in this sample as well. The chain links TRBV29-1 to TRBJ1-2; weak D call: TRBD1 (6 bases). This CDR3 is 10 amino acids long. Germline CDR1 is SQVTM and CDR2 is ANQGSEA. V lost 6 bases, J lost 8 bases, and 10 bases lay in between. The CDR3 sequence is CSVAQGGYTF. The DNA of the CDR3 is TGCAGCGTGGCACAGGGAGGCTACACCTTC. Full variable domain (rest looked up from reference TRBV29-1 and TRBJ1-2): SAVISQKPSRDICQRGTSLTIQCQVDSQVTMMFWYRQQPGQSLTLIATANQGSEATYESGFVIDKFPISRPNLTFSTLTVSNMSPEDSSIYLCSVAQGGYTFGSGTRLTVV.

This rearrangement joins TRBV9 to TRBJ1-2, with 8 bases fitting TRBD1. CDR3 size: 12 residues. The V gene end was trimmed by 4 bases and the J gene end by 8 bases; junction bases not matched to a gene: 4. From germline, CDR1 is SGDLS and CDR2 YYNGEE. Here the CDR3 reads CASSFGQGGYTF. DNA of the CDR3: TGTGCCAGCAGCTTTGGACAGGGCGGCTACACCTTC.

This rearrangement joins TRBV4-1 to TRBJ2-1, with D unclear. The CDR3 totals 16 residues. The V gene lost 0 bases and the J gene lost 2 bases, with 11 bases spanning the gap. CDR1 and CDR2 (germline): MGHRA, YSYEKL. The CDR3 loop is CASSQEMRFPYNEQFF. DNA for the CDR3: TGCGCCAGCAGCCAAGAAATGCGCTTCCCCTACAATGAGCAGTTCTTC.

This chain uses TRBV28 with TRBJ2-5, with 9 bases aligning to TRBD2. Germline CDR1 is MDHEN and CDR2 is SYDVKM. Germline trimming cut 6 bases from V and 6 bases from J; bases unmatched to any gene: 17. The CDR3 totals 17 residues. As DNA, the CDR3 is TGTGCCAGCAGCCCAGTCGGGATAGCGGGAGCCTTCCAGACCCAGTACTTC. Its translation: CASSPVGIAGAFQTQYF.

The V call is TRBV4-3, the J call TRBJ1-2; 11 bases are a match to TRBD1. The CDR3 contains 16 residues. Trimming cost V 2 bases and J 4 bases; bases outside gene matches: 6. From germline, CDR1 is LGHNA and CDR2 YSLEER. DNA for the CDR3: TGCGCCAGCAGCCAACGGACAGGGGGCGCACCCTATGGCTACACCTTC. It translates to CASSQRTGGAPYGYTF.